These T cell receptor beta chains were read from a single sample in a study of blood T cell repertoires in COVID-19. Data came from immunoSEQ multiplex PCR; TCRdb stores just in-frame clones and leaves some out. The sample records 85,000 to 130,000 clones, 70% to 85% being singletons. Input material: peripheral blood. The receptors were sampled from a woman aged 55-70 years with acute or convalescent COVID-19. Each CDR3 is given with its conserved first and last residue. The order of the fields is V gene, J gene, clone size, D gene, CDR3 DNA, CDR3 protein. The D gene is left open where the match is weak. Clone sizes are given selectively: once, few, many, or a class where the clone is expanded.

>TRBV9|TRBJ1-2|.|TRBD1
TGTGCCAGCAGCGATGGGACAGGGGAGGGGGATGGCTACACCTTC
CASSDGTGEGDGYTF
>TRBV6-4|TRBJ2-2|.|.
TGTGCCAGCAGTCAAGAAGAGCACGGGGAGCTGTTTTTT
CASSQEEHGELFF
>TRBV19|TRBJ1-2|.|.
TGTGCCAGTTCGGAGATAAACCGCCATGGCTACACCTTC
CASSEINRHGYTF
>TRBV30|TRBJ1-4|once|.
TGTGCCTGGAGTTTGGCAGGGGTTAACGAAAAACTGTTTTTT
CAWSLAGVNEKLFF
>TRBV5-4|TRBJ1-1|.|.
TGTGCCAGCAGCTTACCCGGGATCGTGAACACTGAAGCTTTCTTT
CASSLPGIVNTEAFF
>TRBV10-1|TRBJ2-7|.|TRBD2
TGCGCCAGCAGTGATGGTAGCGGGAGTTATGAGCAGTACTTC
CASSDGSGSYEQYF
>TRBV3-1/TRBV3-2|TRBJ2-2|.|TRBD2
TGTGCCAGCAGCCATGCGGGGGCCGGGGAGCTGTTTTTT
CASSHAGAGELFF
>TRBV3-1/TRBV3-2|TRBJ2-2|.|.
TGTGCCAGCAGCCCCCGGGCAGGGGGGACCGGGGAGCTGTTTTTT
CASSPRAGGTGELFF
>TRBV2|TRBJ2-7|.|.
TGTGCCAGCAGATGGACAGAGAGCTCCTACGAGCAGTACTTC
CASRWTESSYEQYF
>TRBV18|TRBJ1-2|.|.
TGTGCCAGCTCACCACAAAACAGGGATGACCCCACCTTC
CASSPQNRDDPTF
>TRBV28|TRBJ2-5|.|TRBD2
TGTGCCAGCAGTTTACCAGCGGGAGAGGGAGAGACCCAGTACTTC
CASSLPAGEGETQYF
>TRBV5-1|TRBJ1-1|.|.
TGCGCCAGCAGCTTGCAGGGGACGGTTCCGAACACTGAAGCTTTCTTT
CASSLQGTVPNTEAFF
>TRBV21-1|TRBJ1-5|.|.
TGTGCCAGCAGCAAAAGACCGGGGTTTAGCAATCAGCCCCAGCATTTT
CASSKRPGFSNQPQHF
>TRBV6-1|TRBJ2-3|.|.
TGTGCCAGCAGTGAACTTCCAAGTCAGGCAGATACGCAGTATTTT
CASSELPSQADTQYF
>TRBV5-4|TRBJ2-7|.|TRBD1
TGTGCCAGCAGCGGGGGCCGGACAGGGAGGATCGAGCAGTACTTC
CASSGGRTGRIEQYF
>TRBV10-3|TRBJ2-5|few|TRBD2
TGTGCCATCAGTGCATCCGGGACTAGGGGGGACCAAGAGACCCAGTACTTC
CAISASGTRGDQETQYF
>TRBV18|TRBJ1-5|.|TRBD1
TGTGCCAGCTCACCACGGGCAGGGGGCCCGAATAGCAATCAGCCCCAGCATTTT
CASSPRAGGPNSNQPQHF
>TRBV19|TRBJ1-6|.|TRBD1
TGTGCCAGTAGTCTACAGGGGGCCAAGTATAATTCACCCCTCCACTTT
CASSLQGAKYNSPLHF
>TRBV20-1|TRBJ2-7|.|.
TGCAGTGCCACCCTAGTAAACGAGCAGTACTTC
CSATLVNEQYF
>TRBV28|TRBJ2-7|.|TRBD1
TGTGCCACCCGGACAGGGACTTACGAGCAGTACTTC
CATRTGTYEQYF
>TRBV5-1|TRBJ2-1|.|TRBD1
TGCGCCAGCAGCTTGGGACAGGGGGCGAATGAGCAGTTCTTC
CASSLGQGANEQFF
>TRBV7-9|TRBJ2-7|.|TRBD1
TGTGCCAGCAGCTTAGGGGACAGGGAGTACGAGCAGTACTTC
CASSLGDREYEQYF
>TRBV30|TRBJ1-6|.|.
TGTGCCTGGAGTGTAAGGGAGAGTTCACCCCTCCACTTT
CAWSVRESSPLHF
>TRBV30|TRBJ1-2|once|.
TGTGCCTGGAGTGTACAAGCTAACTATGGCTACACCTTC
CAWSVQANYGYTF
>TRBV3-1/TRBV3-2|TRBJ1-1|.|.
TGTGCCAGCACCCAATCGGACACTGAAGCTTTCTTT
CASTQSDTEAFF
>TRBV3-1/TRBV3-2|TRBJ2-5|.|TRBD2
TGTGCCAGCAGCCAGACTACCGGGACTAGCGAGGGGACCCAGTACTTC
CASSQTTGTSEGTQYF
>TRBV9|TRBJ2-1|.|TRBD2
TGTGCCAGCAGCGTAGGACTAGCGGGGGGGCCGCTGTACAATGAGCAGTTCTTC
CASSVGLAGGPLYNEQFF
>TRBV3-1/TRBV3-2|TRBJ2-3|.|TRBD1
TGTGCCAGCAGCCTCGGGACAGGGAGACCAGATACGCAGTATTTT
CASSLGTGRPDTQYF
>TRBV28|TRBJ2-2|.|.
TGTGCCAGCAGTTCCGACTGGTTTAACACCGGGGAGCTGTTTTTT
CASSSDWFNTGELFF
>TRBV6-1|TRBJ1-2|.|TRBD1
TGTGCCAGCAGTGAAAGCTTAAGGACAGGCTATGGCTACACCTTC
CASSESLRTGYGYTF
>TRBV5-3|TRBJ1-1|.|.
TGTGCCAGATCTAGGGGTTTTTCAGTACCTTATATGAACACTGAAGCTTTCTTT
CARSRGFSVPYMNTEAFF
>TRBV2|TRBJ2-5|.|TRBD2
TGTGCCAGCAGTGTGACGCGGGGGGGCCCCGTTCAAGAGACCCAGTACTTC
CASSVTRGGPVQETQYF
>TRBV3-1/TRBV3-2|TRBJ2-1|.|TRBD2
TGTGCCAGCAGCCAGAGCGGGGGGGCGTACAATGAGCAGTTCTTC
CASSQSGGAYNEQFF
>TRBV30|TRBJ1-4|.|TRBD1
TGTGCCTGGAGTGAGGGGGCCCCCGCAGGGGAAAAACTGTTTTTT
CAWSEGAPAGEKLFF
>TRBV6-6|TRBJ2-5|.|.
TGTGCCAGCAGCCCCGGGTCAGGGGCTGTGGAGACCCAGTACTTC
CASSPGSGAVETQYF
>TRBV3-1/TRBV3-2|TRBJ1-1|.|TRBD1
TGTGCCAGCAGCCCACAGGGGCTGGACACTGAAGCTTTCTTT
CASSPQGLDTEAFF
>TRBV5-1|TRBJ2-3|.|.
TGCGCCAGCAGCTTGGGGGGAGCCAGCACAGATACGCAGTATTTT
CASSLGGASTDTQYF
>TRBV2|TRBJ1-1|.|.
TGTGCCAGCAGTGCAACAGGGAGGGCTGAAGCTTTCTTT
CASSATGRAEAFF
>TRBV18|TRBJ2-3|.|.
TGTGCCAGCTCACCACGCACAGGGTCGGGCGGCACAGATACGCAGTATTTT
CASSPRTGSGGTDTQYF
>TRBV7-9|TRBJ2-2|.|TRBD1
TGTGCCAGCGGAACCGGGACAGGGAGCACCGGGGAGCTGTTTTTT
CASGTGTGSTGELFF
>TRBV29-1|TRBJ2-2|.|.
TGCAGCGCTACGGCCGGGGTACCGGGGGCCGGGGAGCTGTTTTTT
CSATAGVPGAGELFF
>TRBV7-2|TRBJ1-2|.|.
TGTGCCAGCAGCGGGTCAGGGGAGTACTCTGGCTACACCTTC
CASSGSGEYSGYTF
>TRBV5-4|TRBJ2-3|.|TRBD1
TGTGCCAGCAGCACCGGACAGGGGACAGATACGCAGTATTTT
CASSTGQGTDTQYF
>TRBV7-9|TRBJ2-1|.|TRBD2
TGTGCCAGCAGCGAACCCGCGGGGGGGGCAGACTACAATGAGCAGTTCTTC
CASSEPAGGADYNEQFF
>TRBV6-5|TRBJ1-2|.|.
TGTGCCAGCAGGGATCAGGGATTGCGAGGCTACACCTTC
CASRDQGLRGYTF
>TRBV6-5|TRBJ2-7|.|.
TGTGCCAGCAAGGCGGGCTTTAGCTCCTACGAGCAGTACTTC
CASKAGFSSYEQYF
>TRBV7-2|TRBJ2-5|.|.
TGTGCCAGCAGCTCTGGGACTTGGGAGACCCAGTACTTC
CASSSGTWETQYF
>TRBV11-3|TRBJ2-2|many|.
TGTGCCAGCAGCTTAGCCCCAGGGTCCACCGGGGAGCTGTTTTTT
CASSLAPGSTGELFF
>TRBV2|TRBJ1-6|.|.
TGTGCCAGCAGTCAGGAGGACAGCCGAAATTCACCCCTCCACTTT
CASSQEDSRNSPLHF
>TRBV6-4|TRBJ2-3|once|TRBD2
TGTGCCAGCAGCCGTACGGCTAGCGGGCTCACAGATACGCAGTATTTT
CASSRTASGLTDTQYF
>TRBV5-1|TRBJ1-1|.|TRBD1
TGCGCCAGCAGGCGGACAGGGACTAACACTGAAGCTTTCTTT
CASRRTGTNTEAFF